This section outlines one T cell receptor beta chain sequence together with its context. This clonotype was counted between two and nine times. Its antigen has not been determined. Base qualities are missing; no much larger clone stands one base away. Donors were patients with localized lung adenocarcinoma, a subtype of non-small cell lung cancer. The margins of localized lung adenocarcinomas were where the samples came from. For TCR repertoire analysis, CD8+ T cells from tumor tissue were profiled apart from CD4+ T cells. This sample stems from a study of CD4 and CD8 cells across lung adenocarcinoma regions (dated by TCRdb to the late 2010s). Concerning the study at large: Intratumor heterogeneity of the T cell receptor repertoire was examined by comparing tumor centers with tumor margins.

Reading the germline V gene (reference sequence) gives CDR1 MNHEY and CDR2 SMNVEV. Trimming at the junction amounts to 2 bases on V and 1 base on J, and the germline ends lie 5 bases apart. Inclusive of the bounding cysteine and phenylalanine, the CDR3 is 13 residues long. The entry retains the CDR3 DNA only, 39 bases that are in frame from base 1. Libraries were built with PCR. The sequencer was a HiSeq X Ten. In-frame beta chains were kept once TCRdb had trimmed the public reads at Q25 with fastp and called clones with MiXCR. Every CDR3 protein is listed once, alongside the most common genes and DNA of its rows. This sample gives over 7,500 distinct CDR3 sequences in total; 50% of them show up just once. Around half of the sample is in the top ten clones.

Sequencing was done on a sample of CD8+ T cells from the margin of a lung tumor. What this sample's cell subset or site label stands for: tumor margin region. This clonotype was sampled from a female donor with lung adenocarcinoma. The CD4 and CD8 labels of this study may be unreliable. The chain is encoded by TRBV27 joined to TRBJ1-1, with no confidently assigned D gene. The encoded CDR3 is CASSLQGNTEAFF. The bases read TGTGCCAGCAGTTTACAAGGGAACACTGAAGCTTTCTTT.